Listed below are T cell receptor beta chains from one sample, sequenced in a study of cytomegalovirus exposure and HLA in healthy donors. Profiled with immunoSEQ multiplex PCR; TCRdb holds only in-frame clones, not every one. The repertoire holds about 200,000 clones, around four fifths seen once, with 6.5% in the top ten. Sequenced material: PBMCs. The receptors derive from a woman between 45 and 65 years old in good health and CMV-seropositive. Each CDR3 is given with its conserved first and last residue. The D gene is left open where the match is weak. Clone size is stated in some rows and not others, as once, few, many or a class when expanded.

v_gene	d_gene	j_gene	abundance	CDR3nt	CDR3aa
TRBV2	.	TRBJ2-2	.	TGTGCCAGCAGACAGGGTTTCGGGGAGCTGTTTTTT	CASRQGFGELFF
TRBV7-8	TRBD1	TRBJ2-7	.	TGTGCCAGCAGCCTTCAAGTGGACAGGGCAATGGAGCAGTACTTC	CASSLQVDRAMEQYF
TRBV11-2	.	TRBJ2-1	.	TGTGCCAGCAGCTTAGGCCCGGGGGCCTACAATGAGCAGTTCTTC	CASSLGPGAYNEQFF
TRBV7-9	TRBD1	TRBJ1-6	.	TGTGCCAGCAGCAGCCGGGACAGGGTCGGTTCACCCCTCCACTTT	CASSSRDRVGSPLHF
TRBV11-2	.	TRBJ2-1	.	TGTGCCAGCAGCTTATGGAGCGAGAGGCAGTTCTTC	CASSLWSERQFF
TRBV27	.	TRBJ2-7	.	TGTGCCAGCAGTCCGGACGTGGGGGGAAAAGACGAGCAGTACTTC	CASSPDVGGKDEQYF
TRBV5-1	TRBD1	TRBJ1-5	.	TGCGCCAGCAGCCCGGGACAGGGGGCTTATCAGCCCCAGCATTTT	CASSPGQGAYQPQHF
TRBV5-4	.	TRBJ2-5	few	TGTGCCAGCAGCTTGGGAGGGGGAGAAGAGACCCAGTACTTC	CASSLGGGEETQYF
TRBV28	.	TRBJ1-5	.	TGTGCCAGCAGTTTATCACAGAGCAATCAGCCCCAGCATTTT	CASSLSQSNQPQHF
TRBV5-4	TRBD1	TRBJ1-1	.	TGTGCCAGCAGCCAACAGGGGGCGAACACTGAAGCTTTCTTT	CASSQQGANTEAFF
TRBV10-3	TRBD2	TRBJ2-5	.	TGTGCCATCAGTCCTGTAGCGGGGCAAGAGACCCAGTACTTC	CAISPVAGQETQYF
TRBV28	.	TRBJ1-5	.	TGTGCCAGCAGTTTTACGGCGGTTAATCAGCCCCAGCATTTT	CASSFTAVNQPQHF
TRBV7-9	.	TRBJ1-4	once	TGTGCCAGCAGCTTAGTGGAGGCCTATAATGAAAAACTGTTTTTT	CASSLVEAYNEKLFF
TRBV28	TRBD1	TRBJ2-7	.	TGTGCCAGCAAGGACAGGGGGTACGAGCAGTACTTC	CASKDRGYEQYF
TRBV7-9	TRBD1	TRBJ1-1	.	TGTGCCAGCAGGCTACAGGGGATTGACACTGAAGCTTTCTTT	CASRLQGIDTEAFF